Listed below are T cell receptor beta chains from one sample, sequenced in a study of T-cell reconstitution after alpha-beta-depleted transplantation in children. One entry per CDR3 protein results from TCRdb running MiXCR on the PCR reads. The sample lists almost 250,000 distinct CDR3 sequences; about 26% were seen once. The sample in question was PBMCs, obtained before TCRalphabeta/CD19-depleted stem cell transplant. Receptors originate from a girl aged 2 to 9 with Fanconi anemia, due to receive a stem cell transplant. The CDR3 runs from the conserved cysteine through the conserved F or W. D genes are given only for firm matches. Rows may omit the clone size; those that give it use once, few, many or a size class.

>many|TRBD1|TRBV20-1|TRBJ2-7
TGCAGTGCTAGAGGGGGGACAGAACCCTACGAGCAGTACTTC
CSARGGTEPYEQYF
>few|TRBD2|TRBV6-1|TRBJ2-3
TGTGCCAGCAGTGAAGCTCTAGCGGGAGGGCCCGATACGCAGTATTTT
CASSEALAGGPDTQYF
>.|TRBD1|TRBV29-1|TRBJ2-1
TGCAGCGTTGAAGGGACATCGGGACAGGGGGTAAATGAGCAGTTCTTC
CSVEGTSGQGVNEQFF
>many|.|TRBV7-2|TRBJ2-1
TGTGCCAGCAGCTTAGGGACCAATTTTTACAATGAGCAGTTCTTC
CASSLGTNFYNEQFF
>.|TRBD2|TRBV4-1|TRBJ2-2
TGCGCCAGCAGCCAAGGAAGTAGCGGGAGAGGAAGGGCCGGGGAGCTGTTTTTT
CASSQGSSGRGRAGELFF
>many|TRBD1|TRBV29-1|TRBJ2-3
TGCAGCGTTTCGGACAGGGACACAGATACGCAGTATTTT
CSVSDRDTDTQYF
>.|.|TRBV6-1|TRBJ2-7
TGTGCCAGCAGTGAGGGCAGTCCCTACGAGCAGTACTTC
CASSEGSPYEQYF
>many|.|TRBV29-1|TRBJ2-7
TGCAGCATCCCGGGGACAACTAACGAGCAGTACTTC
CSIPGTTNEQYF
>.|.|TRBV10-3|TRBJ2-2
TGTGCCATCAGTGACTACAGGGCCACCGGGGAGCTGTTTTTT
CAISDYRATGELFF
>few|TRBD2|TRBV18|TRBJ2-7
TGTGCCAGCTCACCGCTAGCGGGAGGGCCGACCGACGAGCAGTACTTC
CASSPLAGGPTDEQYF
>.|.|TRBV18|TRBJ2-5
TGTGCCAGCTCACCACTCGTAGAGACCCAGTACTTC
CASSPLVETQYF
>few|.|TRBV5-1|TRBJ2-6
TGCGCCAGCAGCTTAGGTGAGGGCTCTGGGGCCAACGTCCTGACTTTC
CASSLGEGSGANVLTF
>many|TRBD2|TRBV28|TRBJ2-7
TGTGCCAGCAGACCCCCGGGACTAGCGGGTCCGCCGATGGACGAGCAGTACTTC
CASRPPGLAGPPMDEQYF